This T cell receptor (beta chain) was retrieved from a study of CD8 T cells in ankylosing spondylitis. Study observations and caveats: As reported, disease-linked clones showed significant enrichment in matched ankylosing spondylitis synovial fluid. Blood of patients with ankylosing spondylitis appeared to be characterized by a TCR beta motif of fewer than 10 highly homologous variants. A number of the motif variants had already been described in reactive arthritis synovial fluid and blood.

The authors made TCR beta libraries by quantitative 5'-RACE with molecular barcodes. TCRdb reprocessed the 5' RACE reads via MiXCR and lists one record per CDR3 protein. The sample shows 27,000 or so distinct CDR3 sequences, 6.5% to 9.5% of them seen only once. This clonotype came up a few times. The antigen remains unidentified. Sequenced sample: blood. The sequence was collected from a male donor with ankylosing spondylitis or in good health (not recorded which).

Written as DNA, the CDR3 is TGTGCCAGCAGTCGCAGCGGGAGTAGAGAGACCCAGTACTTC. This translates into CASSRSGSRETQYF. V usage is TRBV7-2 and J usage is TRBJ2-5, with 8 positions matching TRBD2. The CDR3 has 14 amino acids. Germline loops: CDR1 SGHTA, CDR2 FQGNSA. The J segment lost 4 bases and the V segment lost 6 bases, leaving 7 bases of the junction unmatched.